Below are 19 T cell receptor beta chains sequenced from a single sample in a study of T cells in localized non-small cell lung cancer. Some clones are missing from TCRdb's copy, which holds only in-frame ones; the method was immunoSEQ multiplex PCR. The table records 33,000 or so clones, almost 85% of them present only once. The specimen comprised peripheral blood, sampled before any cancer treatment. The receptor source for this set is an older male donor with stage III squamous cell lung carcinoma.

This clone was counted a single time. CDR3 region: CASSQEMDNEQFF. Here the CDR3 DNA reads TGTGCCAGCTCACAAGAAATGGACAATGAGCAGTTCTTC. The genes are TRBV18 and TRBJ2-1; unclear D gene. Germline CDR1 reads KGHSH; CDR2 reads LQKENI. The CDR3 is made up of 13 amino acids. Trimming cost V 4 bases and J 5 bases, with 9 bases left between them.

The chain recombines TRBV6-5 with TRBJ1-3; D is unresolved. CDR1 MNHEY and CDR2 SVGAGI come from the germline V gene. This CDR3 has 13 residues. V lost 6 bases and J 0 bases, leaving 6 bases between the germline ends. The CDR3 DNA reads as TGTGCCAGCAGGAGGAGCTCTGGAAACACCATATATTTT. Protein sequence: CASRRSSGNTIYF.

The rearrangement links TRBV2 to TRBJ1-2; D not resolved. The CDR3 length is 12 residues. Germline loops: CDR1 SNHLY, CDR2 FYNNEI. Trimming cost V 7 bases and J 2 bases, with 8 bases left between them. CDR3 in DNA: TGTGCCAGCAAGTGGGAGAACTATGGCTACACCTTC. It codes for CASKWENYGYTF.

This clone was seen a few times. The chain is built from TRBV9 and TRBJ1-1; the D is unclear. The CDR3 sequence is 15 residues long. Germline V gene data show CDR1 as SGDLS and CDR2 as YYNGEE. The ends were cut back, 0 bases at V and 0 bases at J, with 9 bases in the middle. The CDR3: CASSVVAGLNTEAFF. The DNA of the CDR3 is TGTGCCAGCAGCGTAGTGGCAGGATTGAACACTGAAGCTTTCTTT.

To note about this clone: This specimen includes other DNA sequences encoding the same CDR3. The chain has TRBV11-2 and TRBJ2-5; D not resolved. From germline, CDR1 is SGHAT and CDR2 FQNNGV. The CDR3 runs to 13 residues. V was clipped by 4 bases and J by 0 bases, with 6 bases between them. CDR3 protein: CASSSLDQETQYF. DNA of the CDR3: TGTGCCAGCAGCTCCCTGGACCAAGAGACCCAGTACTTC.

This chain connects TRBV4-1 to TRBJ1-1; no reliable D call. Germline CDR1 is MGHRA and CDR2 is YSYEKL. V was shortened by 2 bases and J by 0 bases, with 10 bases between the two germline ends. The CDR3 contains 15 residues. CDR3 amino acids: CASSQYPALNTEAFF. CDR3 DNA: TGCGCCAGCAGCCAATATCCGGCCCTGAACACTGAAGCTTTCTTT.

The chain uses TRBV5-1 and TRBJ1-1; no reliable D call. Germline V gene sequence: CDR1 SGHRS, CDR2 YFSETQ. The V gene lost 2 bases and the J gene lost 3 bases, with 5 bases spanning the gap. The CDR3 runs to 12 residues. This CDR3 is CASSFDDTEAFF. The CDR3 DNA is TGCGCCAGCAGCTTCGATGACACTGAAGCTTTCTTT.

This sequence joins TRBV15 and TRBJ2-1; D is tentatively TRBD1 or TRBD2 (5 bases each). The germline gives CDR1 LNHNV, CDR2 YYDKDF (reference sequence). The V and J ends lost 4 bases and 2 bases respectively, with 9 bases between them. This CDR3 has 14 residues. In DNA form, the CDR3 reads TGTGCCACCAGCACCGAGGGGCCCTACAATGAGCAGTTCTTC. It encodes CATSTEGPYNEQFF.

J is TRBJ1-5 and V is TRBV5-8, with 8 bases matching TRBD1. V shed 4 bases, J shed 4 bases, and the junction held 7 bases outside the gene matches. Germline CDR1 is SGHTS and CDR2 is YDEGEE. The CDR3 runs to 15 residues. The CDR3 DNA is TGTGCCAGCAGCGCGGGGACAGGCGGGAATCAGCCCCAGCATTTT. Translation gives CASSAGTGGNQPQHF.

This clone has a single count. The chain employs TRBV27 and TRBJ2-2; no definite D call. The CDR3 has 15 amino acids. Germline CDR1 reads MNHEY; CDR2 reads SMNVEV (reference sequence). Trimming left V 6 bases short and J 1 base short, with 12 bases between. The CDR3 loop is CASRIASWNTGELFF. CDR3 nucleotide sequence: TGTGCCAGCAGGATAGCTAGTTGGAACACCGGGGAGCTGTTTTTT.

In its sample, this clone ranks as medium-sized (0.01 to 0.1%). The V call is TRBV5-4, the J call TRBJ1-2; a weak D match, TRBD1 (5 bases). Germline V lookup: CDR1 SGHNT, CDR2 YYREEE (reference sequence). V lost 4 bases, J lost 2 bases, and 12 bases lay in between. This CDR3 spans 14 amino acids. The CDR3 DNA reads as TGTGCCAGCAGCCCGAGGACACAGAACTATGGCTACACCTTC. Its translation is CASSPRTQNYGYTF.

The gene calls are TRBV14 and TRBJ2-2, with D unresolved. The V gene's germline CDR1 is SGHDN and CDR2 FVKESK. With 1 base removed from V and 7 bases from J, the gap between germline ends came to 10 bases. The CDR3 contains 14 residues. CDR3 sequence (DNA): TGTGCCAGCAGCCAAGCCCTGGAGTACGGGGAGCTGTTTTTT. It encodes CASSQALEYGELFF. Full variable domain (outside the CDR3, taken from reference TRBV14 and TRBJ2-2): EAGVTQFPSHSVIEKGQTVTLRCDPISGHDNLYWYRRVMGKEIKFLLHFVKESKQDESGMPNNRFLAERTGGTYSTLKVQPAELEDSGVYFCASSQALEYGELFFGEGSRLTVL.

V usage is TRBV19 and J usage is TRBJ2-1; the D gene is possibly TRBD2 (5 bases). CDR1 and CDR2 (germline): LNHDA, SQIVND (reference sequence). V was cut by 1 base and J by 6 bases, with 13 bases left in between. The CDR3 covers 15 residues. CDR3 in amino acids: CASSIVGLNVNEQFF. The CDR3 DNA reads TGTGCCAGTAGTATAGTAGGACTCAATGTCAATGAGCAGTTCTTC.

The chain has TRBV11-2 and TRBJ1-3, with a weak D call TRBD1 (6 bases). CDR1 is SGHAT, CDR2 FQNNGV, per germline. V was shortened by 6 bases and J by 2 bases, with 17 bases between the two germline ends. The CDR3 is 16 residues long. The CDR3 protein is CASSQREGGAGNTIYF. The DNA for the CDR3 is TGTGCCAGCAGTCAAAGAGAAGGGGGTGCTGGAAACACCATATATTTT. Full variable domain (rest looked up from reference TRBV11-2 and TRBJ1-3): EAGVAQSPRYKIIEKRQSVAFWCNPISGHATLYWYQQILGQGPKLLIQFQNNGVVDDSQLPKDRFSAERLKGVDSTLKIQPAKLEDSAVYLCASSQREGGAGNTIYFGEGSWLTVV.

The CDR3 DNA reads as TGCAGTGCTAGACGGACAGATACGCAGTATTTT. It encodes CSARRTDTQYF. The V gene is TRBV20-1, the J gene TRBJ2-3; D not resolved. The CDR3 has 11 residues. Germline CDR1 reads DFQATT; CDR2 reads SNEGSKA (reference sequence). V was shortened by 2 bases and J by 3 bases, with 3 bases between the two germline ends.

This sequence joins TRBV5-4 and TRBJ2-7; TRBD2 might be the D (5 bases). The CDR3 sequence is 13 residues long. V was shortened by 2 bases and J by 6 bases, with 12 bases between the two germline ends. CDR1 SGHNT and CDR2 YYREEE come from the germline V gene (reference sequence). The CDR3 DNA follows: TGTGCCAGCAGCTTCGGTACCCGGGGCGAGCAGTACTTC. This encodes CASSFGTRGEQYF.

This clone was seen just once. The CDR3 region has the DNA TGTGCCAGCAGAGGGTTAGAGGTCGGAACCGGGGAGCTGTTTTTT. Its protein product is CASRGLEVGTGELFF. The chain recombines TRBV2 with TRBJ2-2; the D is unclear. This CDR3 is built from 15 residues. Germline CDR1 is SNHLY and CDR2 is FYNNEI. Deletions cut 6 bases from V and 5 bases from J, with 16 bases between.

J is TRBJ1-5 and V is TRBV6-1; 7 bases line up with TRBD1. The germline CDR1 and CDR2 sequences are MNHNS and SASEGT. The CDR3 is 14 amino acids. With 0 bases clipped from V and 7 bases from J, the junction kept 3 bases outside the gene matches. CDR3 protein: CASSEATGKQPQHF. The DNA for the CDR3 is TGTGCCAGCAGTGAAGCGACAGGGAAGCAGCCCCAGCATTTT.

The V and J genes are TRBV29-1 and TRBJ2-7; tentative D call: TRBD2 (6 bases). This CDR3 comprises 13 residues. Deletions cut 6 bases from V and 9 bases from J, with 21 bases between. Germline V gene sequence: CDR1 SQVTM, CDR2 ANQGSEA. The CDR3 loop reads CSVADSVIGGQYF. The DNA of the CDR3 is TGCAGCGTCGCAGACAGTGTTATCGGGGGGCAGTACTTC.